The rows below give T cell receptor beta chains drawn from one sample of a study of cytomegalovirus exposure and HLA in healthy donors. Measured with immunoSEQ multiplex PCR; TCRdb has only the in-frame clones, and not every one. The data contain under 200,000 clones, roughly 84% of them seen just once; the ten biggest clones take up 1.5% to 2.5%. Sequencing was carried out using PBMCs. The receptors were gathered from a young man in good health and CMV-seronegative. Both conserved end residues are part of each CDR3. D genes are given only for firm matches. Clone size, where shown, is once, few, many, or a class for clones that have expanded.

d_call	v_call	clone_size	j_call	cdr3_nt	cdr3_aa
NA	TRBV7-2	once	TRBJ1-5	TGTGCCAGCAGCCCCCCGGGAGGTTTGTCTGTCCAGCATTTT	CASSPPGGLSVQHF
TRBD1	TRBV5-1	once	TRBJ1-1	TGCGCCAGCAGCTTGGCCTGGGACAGCGTGAACACTGAAGCTTTCTTT	CASSLAWDSVNTEAFF
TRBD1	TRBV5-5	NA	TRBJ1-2	TGTGCCAGCAGCTTGGGGGACAGGGCCCCCGATAACTATGGCTACACCTTC	CASSLGDRAPDNYGYTF
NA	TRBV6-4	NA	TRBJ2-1	TGTGCCAGCGGCCGCGGGGACGGAGGCAATGAGCAGTTCTTC	CASGRGDGGNEQFF
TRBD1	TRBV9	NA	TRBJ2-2	TGTGCCAGCAGCGCTGGGACAGGGAGGACCGGGGAGCTGTTTTTT	CASSAGTGRTGELFF
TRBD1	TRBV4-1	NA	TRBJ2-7	TGCGCCAGCAGCCCTTACTCGGACAGGGGGTCCGAGCAGTACTTC	CASSPYSDRGSEQYF
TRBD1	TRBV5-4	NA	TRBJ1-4	TGTGCCAGCAGCCAAGAAGGACAGGGACGGGAAAAACTGTTTTTT	CASSQEGQGREKLFF
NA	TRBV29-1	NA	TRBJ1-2	TGCAGCGTTGAAGAATCCGGAGGGCCTAACTATGGCTACACCTTC	CSVEESGGPNYGYTF
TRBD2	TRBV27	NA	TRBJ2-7	TGTGCCAGCGGCGGGGGGCTGGTCTACGAGCAGTACTTC	CASGGGLVYEQYF
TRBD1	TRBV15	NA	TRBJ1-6	TGTGCCACCAGCAGCGTGGGACAGCAAAACTCCTATAATTCACCCCTCCACTTT	CATSSVGQQNSYNSPLHF
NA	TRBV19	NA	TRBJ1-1	TGTGCCAGTAGTCCCTGGGGGCAGGCCTCCAGTGAAGCTTTCTTT	CASSPWGQASSEAFF
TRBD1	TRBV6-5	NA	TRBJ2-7	TGTGCCAGCAGTTACTCAACACGGACAGGTTCAATCGAGCAGTACTTC	CASSYSTRTGSIEQYF
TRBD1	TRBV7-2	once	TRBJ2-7	TGTGCCAGCAGCTTAAGGGACAGGGGTTACGAGCAGTACTTC	CASSLRDRGYEQYF
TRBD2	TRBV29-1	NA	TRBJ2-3	TGCAGCGCACTAGCGGAATGGCGAGATACGCAGTATTTT	CSALAEWRDTQYF
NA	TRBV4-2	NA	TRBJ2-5	TGTGCCAGCAGCCAGGGACTCCAAGAGACCCAGTACTTC	CASSQGLQETQYF
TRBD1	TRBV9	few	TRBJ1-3	TGTGCCAGCAGCGTAGTATCCCCCCGGACAGGCGGAAACACCATATATTTT	CASSVVSPRTGGNTIYF
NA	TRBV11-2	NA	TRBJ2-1	TGTGCCAGCAGCTCCCGTGGGGGAGCCCCCCGGGAGTCCTACAATGAGCAGTTCTTC	CASSSRGGAPRESYNEQFF
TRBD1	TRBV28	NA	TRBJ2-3	TGTGCCAGCAGTCTTGGACAGGGTGCAGATACGCAGTATTTT	CASSLGQGADTQYF
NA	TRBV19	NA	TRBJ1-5	TGTGCCAGTAGTATCAGCGGGGATAGCAATCAGCCCCAGCATTTT	CASSISGDSNQPQHF
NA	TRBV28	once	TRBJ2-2	TGTGCCAGCAGTTTTTGGACAGTGAAAGGCACCGGGGAGCTGTTTTTT	CASSFWTVKGTGELFF
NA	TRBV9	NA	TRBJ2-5	TGTGCCAGCAGCGTAGAGGTCAGGGGAGAGACCCAGTACTTC	CASSVEVRGETQYF
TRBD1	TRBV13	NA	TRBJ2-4	TGTGCCAGCAGCTTATCTGGGGGACAGAGGAAAAACATTCAGTACTTC	CASSLSGGQRKNIQYF
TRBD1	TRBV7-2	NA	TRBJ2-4	TGTGCCAGCAGCTCCGGGACAGGGTATATGAGCAAAAACATTCAGTACTTC	CASSSGTGYMSKNIQYF
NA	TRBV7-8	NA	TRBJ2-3	TGTGCCAGCAGCTTAGTACTTTCGGGTTGGCCACCAGATACGCAGTATTTT	CASSLVLSGWPPDTQYF
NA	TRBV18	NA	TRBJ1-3	TGTGCCAGCTCACCACCCGGGGGGAGCTCTGGAAACACCATATATTTT	CASSPPGGSSGNTIYF
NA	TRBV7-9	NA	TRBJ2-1	TGTGCCAGCAGGACAGGCGGTAGCTCCTACAATGAGCAGTTCTTC	CASRTGGSSYNEQFF
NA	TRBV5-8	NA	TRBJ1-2	TGTGCCAGCAGCTTGGAAGGTAGCGGCTACACCTTC	CASSLEGSGYTF
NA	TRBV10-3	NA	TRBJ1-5	TGTGCCATCAGTGAGCCCGATCAGCCCCAGCATTTT	CAISEPDQPQHF
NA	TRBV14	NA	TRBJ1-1	TGTGCCAGCAGCCTTCGGCCCGAGGAGGACACTGAAGCTTTCTTT	CASSLRPEEDTEAFF
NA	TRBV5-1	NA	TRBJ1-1	TGCGCCAGCAGCTTGGAAGTAGGGGGAACTGAAGCTTTCTTT	CASSLEVGGTEAFF
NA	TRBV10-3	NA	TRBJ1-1	TGTGCCACCGTGCCCTCTGGCCCAAACACTGAAGCTTTCTTT	CATVPSGPNTEAFF
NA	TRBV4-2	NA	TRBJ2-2	TGTGCCAGCAGCCAAGATGGAGTTACCGGGGAGCTGTTTTTT	CASSQDGVTGELFF
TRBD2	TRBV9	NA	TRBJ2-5	TGTGCCAGCAGCCCCATAGCGGGGGGCATAAAAGAGACCCAGTACTTC	CASSPIAGGIKETQYF
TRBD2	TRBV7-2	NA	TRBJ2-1	TGTGCCAGCAGCTCCCTAGCGGGGGCGGGGGATGAGCAGTTCTTC	CASSSLAGAGDEQFF
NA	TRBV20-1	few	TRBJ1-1	TGCAGTGTGAGAGGGAACACTGAAGCTTTCTTT	CSVRGNTEAFF
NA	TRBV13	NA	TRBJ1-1	TGTGCCAGCCGGTGGGGGCGAAACACTGAAGCTTTCTTT	CASRWGRNTEAFF
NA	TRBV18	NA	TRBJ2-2	TGTGCCAGCTCACGAACTTCACTAAACACCGGGGAGCTGTTTTTT	CASSRTSLNTGELFF
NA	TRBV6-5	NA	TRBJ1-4	TGTGCCAGCAGTTTCTCCCCGGGGGAGGATGAAAAACTGTTTTTT	CASSFSPGEDEKLFF
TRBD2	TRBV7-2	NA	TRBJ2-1	TGTGCCAGCAGGGGCGGACTAGCGGGGATGTACAATGAGCAGTTCTTC	CASRGGLAGMYNEQFF
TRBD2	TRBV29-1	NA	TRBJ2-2	TGCAGCGTTCGACTAGCGGGAAACACCGGGGAGCTGTTTTTT	CSVRLAGNTGELFF
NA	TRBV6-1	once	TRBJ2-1	TGTGCCAGCAGGATGGGCAGCCTCTACAATGAGCAGTTCTTC	CASRMGSLYNEQFF
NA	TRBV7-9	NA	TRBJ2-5	TGTGCCAGCAGCTTAGTGCAGGGCGGCCAAGAGACCCAGTACTTC	CASSLVQGGQETQYF
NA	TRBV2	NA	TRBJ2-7	TGTGCCAGCAGCGAAGACAGGCGTTTTGGGGAGCAGTACTTC	CASSEDRRFGEQYF
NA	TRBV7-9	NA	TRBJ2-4	TGTTCCAGCAGCTTTTTGGCGGGTTGGGGCAAAAACATTCAGTACTTC	CSSSFLAGWGKNIQYF
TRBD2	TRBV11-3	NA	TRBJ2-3	TGTGCCAGCAGCCGGGGGGGGGCGGATACGCAGTATTTT	CASSRGGADTQYF
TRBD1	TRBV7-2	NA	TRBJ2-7	TGTGCCAGCACCGTCACGGGACAGGGGTATTCTTACGAGCAGTACTTC	CASTVTGQGYSYEQYF
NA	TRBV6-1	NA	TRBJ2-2	TGTGCCAGCAGTGGCATGAGTCACTCGAACACCGGGGAGCTGTTTTTT	CASSGMSHSNTGELFF
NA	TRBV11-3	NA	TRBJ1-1	TGTGCCAGCAGCCACTCGGCCGGGAGCACTGAAGCTTTCTTT	CASSHSAGSTEAFF
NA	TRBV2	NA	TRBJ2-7	TGTGCCAGCCTGGACAGCTTAAACTCCTACGAGCAGTACTTC	CASLDSLNSYEQYF
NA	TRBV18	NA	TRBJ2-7	TGTGCCAGCTCACGTCTTTACGAGCAGTACTTC	CASSRLYEQYF